What follows are 5 T cell receptor beta chains derived from one specimen sequenced in a study of T cell responses to AZD1222 COVID-19 vaccine. Here immunoSEQ multiplex PCR was the method, and the copy in TCRdb shows in-frame clones only, minus some. Here the sample spans 50,000 to 60,000 clones, approximately 80% being singletons. The starting material was peripheral blood, obtained 28 days after the second AZD1222 dose. These receptors came from an adult who received the AZD1222 COVID-19 vaccine.

J is TRBJ2-6 and V is TRBV2; D perhaps matches TRBD1 (7 bases). The V end was cut by 7 bases, the J end by 0 bases, with 16 bases between. The CDR3 totals 17 residues. Germline loops: CDR1 SNHLY, CDR2 FYNNEI. The CDR3 protein is CASIGGGVISGANVLTF. In nucleotides, the CDR3 is TGTGCCAGCATAGGGGGCGGGGTGATCTCTGGGGCCAACGTCCTGACTTTC.

As DNA, the CDR3 is TGCACCGCCGGTCCTGGGGGAGAGGAGGCTTTCTTT. Protein: CTAGPGGEEAFF. This chain links TRBV29-1 with TRBJ1-1; a weak D match, TRBD1 (5 bases). The CDR3 has 12 amino acids. CDR1 and CDR2 from the germline V gene are SQVTM and ANQGSEA.

This clone was found once. The gene calls are TRBV18 and TRBJ2-1; the match to TRBD1 covers 8 bases. V lost 5 bases, J lost 3 bases, and 9 bases stayed unmatched. Germline V gene lookup returns CDR1 KGHSH and CDR2 LQKENI. The CDR3 has 16 residues. The CDR3 is CASSAFSGTGYNEQFF. DNA of the CDR3: TGTGCCAGCTCAGCATTCTCCGGGACAGGCTACAATGAGCAGTTCTTC. The full variable domain, in which reference TRBV18 and TRBJ2-1 provide the parts outside the CDR3, is NAGVMQNPRHLVRRRGQEARLRCSPMKGHSHVYWYRQLPEEGLKFMVYLQKENIIDESGMPKERFSAEFPKEGPSILRIQQVVRGDSAAYFCASSAFSGTGYNEQFFGPGTRLTVL.

V usage is TRBV11-2 and J usage is TRBJ2-1, with 9 bases matching TRBD2. The V gene's germline CDR1 is SGHAT and CDR2 FQNNGV. CDR3 size: 14 residues. Losses at the gene ends were 7 bases for V and 1 base for J; bases not matched to a gene: 2. The CDR3 reads CASTAGGSYNEQFF. CDR3 bases: TGTGCCAGCACCGCGGGGGGGTCCTACAATGAGCAGTTCTTC.

The rearrangement uses TRBV6-5 and TRBJ1-4; no definite D call. This CDR3 has 14 amino acids. The V end was cut by 0 bases, the J end by 7 bases, with 9 bases between. Germline values: CDR1 MNHEY, CDR2 SVGAGI. Here the CDR3 DNA reads TGTGCCAGCAGTTACTCCAGGCCGGGTGAAAAACTGTTTTTT. Residues: CASSYSRPGEKLFF.